Here is one T cell receptor (beta chain) with its context. TCRdb re-called the RACE reads with MiXCR, one entry per CDR3 protein. This sample has about 140,000 distinct CDR3 sequences, with approximately 10% found just once. The time point is: patch test 2, 6 weeks after DPC sensitization. This sample's treatment: therapeutic diphenylcyclopropenone sensitization with weekly scalp DPC. Trimming removed 4 bases at V and 0 bases at J, with 10 bases between. The CDR3 loop spans 14 amino acids. The germline gives CDR1 SGHDN, CDR2 FVKESK. These data are taken from a study of human T cells and chemical hapten exposure.

The clonotype comes from a woman aged 45-59 years with alopecia areata. Some clones in this sample may be carry-over from other donors' samples. The chain carries TRBV14 and TRBJ2-7; D gene ambiguous. The sequences come from whole blood, collected in connection with sensitization to the hapten diphenylcyclopropenone (DPC). CDR3 in DNA: TGTGCCAGCAGCCCCACCATGAGCTCCTACGAGCAGTACTTC. This translates into CASSPTMSSYEQYF.